These 26 T cell receptor beta chains were all obtained from the same sample, sequenced in a study of technical replicates of blood from a handful of donors. Here immunoSEQ multiplex PCR was the method, and the copy in TCRdb shows in-frame clones only, minus some. The table has tens of thousands of clones, under 98% seen once. Sequenced sample: T cells isolated from PBMCs. The receptors stem from a human donor in good health.

This sequence joins TRBV5-1 and TRBJ2-1; D is possibly TRBD2 (6 bases). This CDR3 is 16 amino acids long. Germline loops: CDR1 SGHRS, CDR2 YFSETQ. V was clipped by 0 bases and J by 7 bases, with 17 bases between them. CDR3 sequence: CASSLEAGSSQNEQFF. The CDR3 DNA reads as TGCGCCAGCAGCTTGGAGGCGGGATCGTCTCAGAATGAGCAGTTCTTC.

The J gene is TRBJ2-2, the V gene TRBV5-1; possibly TRBD1 for D (6 bases). There are 16 residues in the CDR3. The V gene's germline CDR1 is SGHRS and CDR2 YFSETQ. Trimming took off 4 bases at V and 5 bases at J, with 18 bases between the two ends. In DNA form, the CDR3 reads TGCGCCAGCAGCAGGTCCGACAGGCCTGGTACCGGGGAGCTGTTTTTT. Its translation is CASSRSDRPGTGELFF.

This rearrangement joins TRBV5-1 to TRBJ2-5; unclear D gene. V dropped 4 bases and J dropped 1 base, with 11 bases sitting between them. CDR3 length equals 14 residues. Germline V gene sequence: CDR1 SGHRS, CDR2 YFSETQ. The CDR3: CASSPGGSQETQYF. DNA for the CDR3: TGCGCCAGCAGCCCCGGCGGTTCCCAAGAGACCCAGTACTTC. Based on the CDR3 plus reference TRBV5-1 and TRBJ2-5, the full variable domain is KAGVTQTPRYLIKTRGQQVTLSCSPISGHRSVSWYQQTPGQGLQFLFEYFSETQRNKGNFPGRFSGRQFSNSRSEMNVSTLELGDSALYLCASSPGGSQETQYFGPGTRLLVL.

Here the CDR3 reads CASISETGTGELFF. The CDR3 DNA reads TGTGCCAGCATTTCCGAGACAGGGACCGGGGAGCTGTTTTTT. V is TRBV6-6 and J is TRBJ2-2; 7 bases agree with TRBD1. J lost 5 bases, V lost 7 bases, and 7 bases had no gene match. Per germline, CDR1 MNHNY and CDR2 SVGAGI (reference sequence). CDR3 length equals 14 residues.

The count of this clone is one. The gene calls are TRBV15 and TRBJ2-7; TRBD1 matches at 8 bases. The V gene's germline CDR1 is LNHNV and CDR2 YYDKDF (reference sequence). This CDR3 spans 17 amino acids. The V and J ends lost 0 bases and 3 bases, in that order; junction bases with no gene match: 10. Here the CDR3 DNA reads TGTGCCACCAGCAGAGATCGGCTCCGGGACAGGAGCTACGAGCAGTACTTC. Amino acid sequence: CATSRDRLRDRSYEQYF.

The rearrangement joins TRBV5-4 to TRBJ2-7; possible D gene TRBD2, 5 bases. The CDR3 has 12 residues. The V gene's germline CDR1 is SGHNT and CDR2 YYREEE (reference sequence). Trimming removed 7 bases at V and 6 bases at J, with 14 bases between. This chain's CDR3 is CASSEGGLEQYF. The CDR3 nucleotides are TGTGCCAGCTCCGAGGGCGGGCTCGAGCAGTACTTC. The full variable domain, in which reference TRBV5-4 and TRBJ2-7 provide the parts outside the CDR3, is ETGVTQSPTHLIKTRGQQVTLRCSSQSGHNTVSWYQQALGQGPQFIFQYYREEENGRGNFPPRFSGLQFPNYSSELNVNALELDDSALYLCASSEGGLEQYFGPGTRLTVT.

The rearrangement uses TRBV13 and TRBJ2-1; the D gene is possibly TRBD2 (5 bases). Trimming took 3 bases from V and 7 from J, leaving 10 bases between them. The germline CDR1 and CDR2 sequences are PRHDT and FYEKMQ (reference sequence). The CDR3 consists of 13 residues. The CDR3 loop is CASSLGVRNEQFF. CDR3 nucleotides: TGTGCCAGCAGCTTGGGAGTTCGTAATGAGCAGTTCTTC.

The rearrangement joins TRBV5-4 to TRBJ1-1; perhaps TRBD1 as D (6 bases). CDR3 size: 16 residues. Germline assignment: CDR1 SGHNT and CDR2 YYREEE (reference sequence). V was shortened by 3 bases and J by 0 bases, with 15 bases between the two germline ends. CDR3: CASSSANRAMNTEAFF. CDR3 DNA sequence: TGTGCCAGCAGCTCAGCTAACAGGGCTATGAACACTGAAGCTTTCTTT.

The CDR3 loop reads CASSLAITGELFF. DNA of the CDR3: TGTGCCAGCAGCTTAGCTATCACCGGGGAGCTGTTTTTT. The chain uses TRBV11-1 and TRBJ2-2; D not resolved. Germline CDR1 is SGHAT and CDR2 is FQDESV (reference sequence). The CDR3 sequence is 13 residues long. Trimming pared 0 bases from V and 4 bases from J, leaving 3 bases between.

J is TRBJ2-3 and V is TRBV7-8; D is uncertain. Germline CDR1 is SGHVS and CDR2 is FQNEAQ. V was pared by 5 bases and J by 5 bases, with 14 bases between. The CDR3 has 14 residues. CDR3 DNA: TGTGCCAGCAGCGTCGGTGAATTTGTAGATACGCAGTATTTT. Residues: CASSVGEFVDTQYF.

Points on this clone: One end of the junction does not line up with germline, which may come from a read error. This chain's CDR3 is CASTILMGQFPF. The CDR3 DNA reads as TGCGCCAGCACCATCCTAATGGGACAGTTCCCCTTC. The rearrangement uses TRBV10-1 and TRBJ2-7, with 7 bases matching TRBD1. The CDR3 is made up of 12 amino acids. Germline V lookup: CDR1 WNHNN, CDR2 SYGVQD (reference sequence).

This clone is a singleton in its sample. J is TRBJ2-7 and V is TRBV6-5, with D possibly being TRBD2 (5 bases). The CDR3 runs 13 residues. The germline V gene has CDR1 MNHEY and CDR2 SVGAGI. Trimming removed 6 bases at V and 3 bases at J, with 12 bases between. This chain's CDR3 is CASSTLVGYEQYF. The CDR3 coding sequence is TGTGCCAGCAGCACACTAGTGGGCTACGAGCAGTACTTC.

This clone appeared a few times. This chain links TRBV7-9 with TRBJ1-1, with no clear D. Germline CDR1 and CDR2: SEHNR and FQNEAQ (reference sequence). Trimming left V 2 bases short and J 6 bases short, with 13 bases between. The CDR3 length is 14 residues. The CDR3 DNA reads TGTGCCAGCAGCTTACTTCCCGGGTTCGCTGAAGCTTTCTTT. It encodes CASSLLPGFAEAFF.

The chain is built from TRBV11-2 and TRBJ2-5; no definite D call. The V gene lost 1 base and the J gene lost 1 base, with 13 bases spanning the gap. Per the germline V gene, CDR1 is SGHAT and CDR2 is FQNNGV. The CDR3 extends over 16 amino acids. CDR3 in DNA: TGTGCCAGCAGCTTAGTAGGCACAGCATCCCAAGAGACCCAGTACTTC. Amino acid sequence: CASSLVGTASQETQYF.

The chain carries TRBV6-5 and TRBJ2-7; D not resolved. The V and J ends lost 2 bases and 2 bases respectively, with 10 bases between them. This CDR3 has 14 amino acids. Looked up from germline, CDR1 is MNHEY and CDR2 is SVGAGI. CDR3 loop: CASSYELPPYEQYF. The CDR3 DNA follows: TGTGCCAGCAGTTACGAACTGCCCCCCTACGAGCAGTACTTC.

This clone was seen just once. V usage is TRBV6-6 and J usage is TRBJ1-5, with TRBD1 as a possible D gene (6 bases). The CDR3 runs to 13 residues. CDR1 and CDR2 (germline): MNHNY, SVGAGI (reference sequence). The germline V and J ends were trimmed by 10 bases and 3 bases, with 13 bases remaining between them. The CDR3 region is CATEGQFNQPQHF. CDR3 nucleotide sequence: TGTGCCACAGAAGGACAGTTCAATCAGCCCCAGCATTTT.

The rearrangement joins TRBV28 to TRBJ2-3, with 7 bases fitting TRBD2. J lost 0 bases, V lost 6 bases, and 3 bases had no gene match. This CDR3 spans 14 amino acids. Germline V gives CDR1 MDHEN, CDR2 SYDVKM. CDR3 DNA: TGTGCCAGCAGAAAGCGGGAAAGCACAGATACGCAGTATTTT. Residues: CASRKRESTDTQYF.

This chain links TRBV28 with TRBJ1-2, with TRBD1 as a possible D gene (6 bases). The ends were cut back, 8 bases at V and 4 bases at J, with 11 bases in the middle. The CDR3 sequence is 12 residues long. Germline V lookup: CDR1 MDHEN, CDR2 SYDVKM. CDR3 sequence (DNA): TGTGCCAGCCAGGGGCTTGGCTATGGCTACACCTTC. Encoded protein: CASQGLGYGYTF.

The gene calls are TRBV7-2 and TRBJ2-2, with 8 positions matching TRBD2. After removal of 5 bases from V and 6 bases from J, the junction contained 14 bases not matched to a gene. Germline lookup yields CDR1 SGHTA and CDR2 FQGNSA. The CDR3 contains 17 residues. The CDR3: CASSGLLAGGSAGELFF. CDR3 bases: TGTGCCAGCAGCGGCCTTTTGGCGGGAGGTTCTGCCGGGGAGCTGTTTTTT.

The V and J genes are TRBV7-3 and TRBJ2-5, with 8 bases identical to TRBD1. The CDR3 runs 17 residues. Losses at the gene ends were 5 bases for V and 3 bases for J; bases not matched to a gene: 14. Germline assignment: CDR1 SGHTA and CDR2 FQGTGA. The DNA of the CDR3 is TGTGCCAGCAGCCCCCAACGGACAGGGTACCCAGAAGAGACCCAGTACTTC. This codes for CASSPQRTGYPEETQYF.

The V gene is TRBV6-5, the J gene TRBJ2-3; 7 nucleotides line up with TRBD2. V lost 5 bases and J lost 7; bases outside the gene matches: 9. The germline V gene has CDR1 MNHEY and CDR2 SVGAGI. CDR3 size: 14 residues. As DNA, the CDR3 is TGTGCCAGCAGTCTCCGGACTAGTCTGAATACGCAGTATTTT. This encodes CASSLRTSLNTQYF.

The chain recombines TRBV2 with TRBJ2-5; D is perhaps TRBD1 (6 bases). Germline CDR1 is SNHLY and CDR2 is FYNNEI. V lost 3 bases to trimming and J lost 3 bases, with 17 bases between them. The CDR3 runs to 16 residues. CDR3 nucleotides: TGTGCCAGCAGTGAGTCCCTAACAGGGCTGAAAGAGACCCAGTACTTC. It specifies CASSESLTGLKETQYF.

The chain uses TRBV4-3 and TRBJ1-2; TRBD1 is a possible D gene (5 bases). The germline V gene encodes CDR1 LGHNA and CDR2 YSLEER. This CDR3 contains 20 residues. V dropped 0 bases and J dropped 3 bases, with 26 bases sitting between them. The DNA of the CDR3 is TGCGCCAGCAGCCAAGAGGGGCCGAAAGGGGTTCCCCACCCCTACTATGGCTACACCTTC. Its translation is CASSQEGPKGVPHPYYGYTF.

The chain joins TRBV11-3 to TRBJ2-5, with D maybe TRBD2 (6 bases). The V gene's germline CDR1 is SGHNT and CDR2 YENEEA. The CDR3 covers 16 residues. Trimming stripped 5 bases from V and 2 bases from J, with 18 bases between. This chain's CDR3 is CASSPSVAAIQETQYF. The CDR3 region has the DNA TGTGCCAGCAGCCCCTCGGTAGCGGCGATTCAAGAGACCCAGTACTTC.

The gene calls are TRBV6-5 and TRBJ1-1; 8 bases are shared with TRBD1. V gave up 5 bases and J gave up 1 base; unmatched junction bases: 3. Looked up from germline, CDR1 is MNHEY and CDR2 is SVGAGI. This CDR3 contains 14 residues. The CDR3: CASSTGQGNTEAFF. DNA for the CDR3: TGTGCCAGCAGTACCGGACAGGGGAACACTGAAGCTTTCTTT.

About this clone: Other DNA variants within this sample encode the same CDR3. The rearrangement joins TRBV6-5 to TRBJ2-1; the match to TRBD2 covers 9 bases. The CDR3 sequence is 16 residues long. The V segment lost 0 bases and the J segment 8 bases; nucleotides outside the gene matches: 8. From germline, CDR1 is MNHEY and CDR2 SVGAGI. DNA of the CDR3: TGTGCCAGCAGTTACTCGAGTAGCGGGAGAAGAGATGAGCAGTTCTTC. As protein: CASSYSSSGRRDEQFF.